This T cell receptor beta chain is drawn from a study of Ad26.COV2.S vaccination and SARS-CoV-2 variants. Turning to the study itself: Participant was drawn from the COV1001 Ad26.COV2.S trial arm. Once or twice, 56 days apart, Ad26.COV2.S was delivered intramuscularly.

Remarks on this clone: Its matching antigen is unknown.

Germline assignment: CDR1 KGHDR and CDR2 SFDVKD. With 9 bases clipped from V and 6 bases from J, the junction kept 9 bases outside the gene matches. The CDR3 loop spans 15 amino acids. TCRdb keeps only in-frame clones here, not all; method: immunoSEQ multiplex PCR. Here the sample spans about 350,000 clones, more than 75% being singletons. Treatment denoted: roughly 18 received Ad26.COV2.S at low or high dose, single or two shots; 5 received placebo; per-sample allocation not given. Sampling happened 63 days after the first vaccine or placebo injection. General study results and limits: There was a possibility that the TCR breadth and depth analyses underestimated total T cell responses. Spike-specific TCR breadth ran higher among vaccine recipients than placebo recipients.

The sequenced sample was peripheral blood, obtained in a trial of Ad26.COV2.S vaccine versus placebo. This chain connects TRBV24-1 to TRBJ2-3; 12 bases line up with TRBD2. The TCR originated in a person aged 18-60 years who received the Ad26.COV2.S COVID-19 vaccine or a placebo. CDR3 sequence reads: CATSPGLAGLDTQYF. Written as DNA, the CDR3 is TGTGCCACCTCCCCGGGACTAGCGGGTTTGGATACGCAGTATTTT.